This T cell receptor beta chain was recovered during a study of cytomegalovirus exposure and HLA in healthy donors. General study results and limits: Previous analysis showed most TCR beta V segments were productive about 87% or about 30% of the time. The study carried out a later analysis of TCR beta sequences. It associated 15,000 to 20,000 of them with specific HLA alleles at a false discovery rate of 0.05.

A note on this clone: No antigen is known for it.

PCR primers comprised 60 Vbeta and 13 Jbeta primers. Here immunoSEQ multiplex PCR was the method, and the copy in TCRdb shows in-frame clones only, minus some. Here the sample spans fewer than 150,000 clones, approximately 79% being singletons. The CDR3 has 15 residues. Unmatched junction bases numbered 9, after V lost 5 bases and J lost 2 bases. Germline V lookup: CDR1 MNHEY, CDR2 SMNVEV (reference sequence). Sequenced material: PBMCs. The chain joins TRBV27 to TRBJ2-7, with 7 bases lining up with TRBD1. This clonotype was sampled from a man aged 35 to 55 in good health and CMV-seropositive. The CDR3 spells CASSLSGTAPYEQYF. In nucleotides, the CDR3 is TGTGCCAGCAGTCTTTCCGGGACAGCCCCCTACGAGCAGTACTTC.